The 10 T cell receptor beta chains listed next were all sequenced from one sample in a study of T cells in localized non-small cell lung cancer. The assay was immunoSEQ multiplex PCR, and TCRdb's table has in-frame clones only and misses some. The sample lists about 31,000 clones; under 95% were seen once. The material was peripheral blood, obtained before any cancer treatment. Source of these receptors: a woman aged 40-69 years with stage I lung adenocarcinoma.

This clone was seen a single time. The rearrangement links TRBV5-5 to TRBJ1-2, with 8 bases fitting TRBD1. V shed 0 bases, J shed 4 bases, and the junction held 5 bases outside the gene matches. The V gene's germline CDR1 is SGHKS and CDR2 YYEKEE (reference sequence). The CDR3 is 15 amino acids. The CDR3 here is CASSLVQGARYGYTF. CDR3 sequence (DNA): TGTGCCAGCAGCTTGGTGCAGGGGGCCCGCTATGGCTACACCTTC. The variable domain in full, with the rest retrieved from reference TRBV5-5 and TRBJ1-2, is DAGVTQSPTHLIKTRGQQVTLRCSPISGHKSVSWYQQVLGQGPQFIFQYYEKEERGRGNFPDRFSARQFPNYSSELNVNALLLGDSALYLCASSLVQGARYGYTFGSGTRLTVV.

This rearrangement joins TRBV5-4 to TRBJ2-3; D is uncertain. CDR3 length: 12 residues. CDR1 and CDR2 (germline): SGHNT, YYREEE (reference sequence). V was trimmed by 7 bases and J by 0 bases, leaving 6 bases between them. Here the CDR3 DNA reads TGTGCCAGCGCTTCTAGCACAGATACGCAGTATTTT. This translates into CASASSTDTQYF.

The J gene is TRBJ1-3, the V gene TRBV28; TRBD1 aligns across 10 bases. V shed 2 bases and J 7 bases; nucleotides not matched to a gene: 5. CDR3 length: 15 residues. Germline CDR1 MDHEN, CDR2 SYDVKM. As DNA, the CDR3 is TGTGCCAGCAGTTTAATGTGGACAGGGGGGAACACCATATATTTT. As protein: CASSLMWTGGNTIYF.

The rearrangement joins TRBV4-3 to TRBJ1-6; D gene ambiguous. With 0 bases removed from V and 0 bases from J, the gap between germline ends came to 6 bases. The CDR3 consists of 16 residues. CDR1 and CDR2 (germline): LGHNA, YSLEER. The CDR3 loop is CASSQDFSSYNSPLHF. The CDR3 DNA is TGCGCCAGCAGCCAAGATTTTAGCTCCTATAATTCACCCCTCCACTTT.

The V and J genes are TRBV5-1 and TRBJ1-2; tentative D call: TRBD1 (6 bases). The V gene lost 4 bases and the J gene lost 5 bases, with 15 bases spanning the gap. Germline V gene data show CDR1 as SGHRS and CDR2 as YFSETQ. There are 14 residues in the CDR3. CDR3 in amino acids: CASSPGGPGYGYTF. The CDR3 region has the DNA TGCGCCAGCAGCCCCGGGGGGCCAGGATATGGCTACACCTTC.

The V call is TRBV19, the J call TRBJ1-5; TRBD1 agrees at 8 bases. V lost 6 bases to trimming and J lost 4 bases; unmatched junction nucleotides: 11. Germline loops: CDR1 LNHDA, CDR2 SQIVND (reference sequence). The CDR3 has 16 residues. The CDR3 sequence: CASSRGTGKLNQPQHF. CDR3 DNA sequence: TGTGCCAGTAGCCGAGGGACAGGTAAATTGAATCAGCCCCAGCATTTT.

V usage is TRBV4-3 and J usage is TRBJ1-5; no clear D gene. V lost 0 bases and J 5 bases, leaving 11 bases between the germline ends. The CDR3 consists of 15 residues. Germline CDR1 LGHNA, CDR2 YSLEER. The CDR3 loop reads CASSQDSANYQPQHF. DNA of the CDR3: TGCGCCAGCAGCCAAGATTCGGCGAACTATCAGCCCCAGCATTTT.

V is TRBV28 and J is TRBJ1-4; D ambiguous. V lost 1 base and J 5 bases, leaving 8 bases between the germline ends. The CDR3 covers 14 residues. Per the germline V gene, CDR1 is MDHEN and CDR2 is SYDVKM. The CDR3 DNA sequence: TGTGCCAGCAGTTTATTTGTGGGAAATGAAAAACTGTTTTTT. Protein: CASSLFVGNEKLFF. Filled out from reference TRBV28 and TRBJ1-4, the complete variable domain reads DVKVTQSSRYLVKRTGEKVFLECVQDMDHENMFWYRQDPGLGLRLIYFSYDVKMKEKGDIPEGYSVSREKKERFSLILESASTNQTSMYLCASSLFVGNEKLFFGSGTQLSVL.

The V gene is TRBV28, the J gene TRBJ1-4, with D maybe TRBD1 (6 bases). This CDR3 has 14 amino acids. Trimming pared 2 bases from V and 7 bases from J, leaving 11 bases between. The germline V gene has CDR1 MDHEN and CDR2 SYDVKM. The CDR3 loop reads CASSLTGRVEKLFF. In DNA, the CDR3 is TGTGCCAGCAGTTTAACAGGGAGAGTTGAAAAACTGTTTTTT.

The chain is built from TRBV7-8 and TRBJ1-5, with 7 bases fitting TRBD1. Trimming cost V 6 bases and J 4 bases; bases outside gene matches: 3. The germline V gene has CDR1 SGHVS and CDR2 FQNEAQ. CDR3 length: 13 amino acids. The CDR3 DNA sequence: TGTGCCAGCAGGCCGGGACAGAATCAGCCCCAGCATTTT. Encoded protein: CASRPGQNQPQHF.